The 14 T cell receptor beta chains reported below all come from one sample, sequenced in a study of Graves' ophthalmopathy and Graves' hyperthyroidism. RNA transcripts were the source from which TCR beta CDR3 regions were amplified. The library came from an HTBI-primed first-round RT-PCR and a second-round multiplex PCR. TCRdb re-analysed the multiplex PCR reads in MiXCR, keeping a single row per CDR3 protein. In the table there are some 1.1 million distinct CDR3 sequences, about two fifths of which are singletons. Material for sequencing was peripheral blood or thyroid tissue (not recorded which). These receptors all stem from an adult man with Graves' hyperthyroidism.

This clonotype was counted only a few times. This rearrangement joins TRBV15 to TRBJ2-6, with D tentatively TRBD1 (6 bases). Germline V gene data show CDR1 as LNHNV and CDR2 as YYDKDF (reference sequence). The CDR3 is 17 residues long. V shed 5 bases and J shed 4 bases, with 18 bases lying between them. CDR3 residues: CATSHILTGTGANVLTF. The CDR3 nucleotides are TGTGCCACCAGCCATATACTGACCGGGACAGGGGCCAACGTCCTGACTTTC.

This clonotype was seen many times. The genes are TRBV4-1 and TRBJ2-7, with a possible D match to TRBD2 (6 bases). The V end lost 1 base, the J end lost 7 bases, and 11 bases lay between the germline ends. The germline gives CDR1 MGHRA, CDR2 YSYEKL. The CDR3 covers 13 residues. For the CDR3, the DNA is TGCGCCAGCAGCCAAGCCTCAGGGAGGGAGCAGTACTTC. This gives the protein CASSQASGREQYF.

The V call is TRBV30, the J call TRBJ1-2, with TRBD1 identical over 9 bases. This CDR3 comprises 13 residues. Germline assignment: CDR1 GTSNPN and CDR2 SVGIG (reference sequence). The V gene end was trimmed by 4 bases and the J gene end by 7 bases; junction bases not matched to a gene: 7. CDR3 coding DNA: TGTGCCTGGACTAGGGACAGGGCGGCTGGCTACACCTTC. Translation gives CAWTRDRAAGYTF.

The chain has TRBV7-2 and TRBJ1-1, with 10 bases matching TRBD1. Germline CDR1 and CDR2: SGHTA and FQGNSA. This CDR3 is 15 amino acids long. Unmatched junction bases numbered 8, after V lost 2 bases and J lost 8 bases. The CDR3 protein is CASSLQPGQGFEAFF. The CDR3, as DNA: TGTGCCAGCAGCTTACAACCGGGACAGGGGTTCGAAGCTTTCTTT.

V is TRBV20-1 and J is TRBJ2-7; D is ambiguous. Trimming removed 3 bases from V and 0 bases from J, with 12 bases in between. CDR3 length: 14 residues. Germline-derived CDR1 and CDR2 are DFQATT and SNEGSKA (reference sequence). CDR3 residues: CSASGYPSSYEQYF. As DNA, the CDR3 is TGCAGTGCTAGTGGCTACCCAAGCTCCTACGAGCAGTACTTC.

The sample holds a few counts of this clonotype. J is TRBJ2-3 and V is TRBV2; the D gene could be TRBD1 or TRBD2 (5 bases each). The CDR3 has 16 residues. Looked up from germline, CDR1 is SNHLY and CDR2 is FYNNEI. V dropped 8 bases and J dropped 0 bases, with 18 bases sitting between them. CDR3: CASVASRDLSTDTQYF. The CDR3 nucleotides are TGTGCCAGCGTGGCCTCCCGGGACCTAAGCACAGATACGCAGTATTTT.

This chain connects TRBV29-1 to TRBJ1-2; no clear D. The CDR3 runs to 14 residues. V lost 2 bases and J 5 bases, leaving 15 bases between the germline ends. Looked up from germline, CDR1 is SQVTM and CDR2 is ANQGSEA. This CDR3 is CSVEFGGRLYGYTF. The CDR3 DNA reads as TGCAGCGTTGAATTCGGCGGCCGGCTGTATGGCTACACCTTC.

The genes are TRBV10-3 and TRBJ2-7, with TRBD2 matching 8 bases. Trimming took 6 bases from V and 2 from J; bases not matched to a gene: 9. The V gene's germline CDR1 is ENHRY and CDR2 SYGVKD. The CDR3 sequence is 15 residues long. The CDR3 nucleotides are TGTGCCATCAGCATAGCGGGACGGAATACCTACGAGCAGTACTTC. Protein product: CAISIAGRNTYEQYF.

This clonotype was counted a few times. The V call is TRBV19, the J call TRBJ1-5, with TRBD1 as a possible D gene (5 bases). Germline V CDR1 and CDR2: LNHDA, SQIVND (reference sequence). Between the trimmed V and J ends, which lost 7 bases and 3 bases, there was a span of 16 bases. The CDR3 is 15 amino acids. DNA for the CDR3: TGTGCCAGTACCGGAGGCGGGGGTTACAATCAGCCCCAGCATTTT. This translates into CASTGGGGYNQPQHF.

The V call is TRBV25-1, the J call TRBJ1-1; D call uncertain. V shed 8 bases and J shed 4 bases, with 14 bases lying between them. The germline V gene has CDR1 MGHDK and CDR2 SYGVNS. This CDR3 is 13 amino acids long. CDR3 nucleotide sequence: TGTGCCAGCGTTGTGCTGGGTCTCACTGAAGCTTTCTTT. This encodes CASVVLGLTEAFF.

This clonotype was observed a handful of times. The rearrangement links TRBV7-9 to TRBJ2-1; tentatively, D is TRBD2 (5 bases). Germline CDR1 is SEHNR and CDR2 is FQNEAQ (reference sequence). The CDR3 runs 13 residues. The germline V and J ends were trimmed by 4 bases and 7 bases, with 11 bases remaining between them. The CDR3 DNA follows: TGTGCCAGCAGCTCCGGACTTAATAATGAGCAGTTCTTC. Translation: CASSSGLNNEQFF.

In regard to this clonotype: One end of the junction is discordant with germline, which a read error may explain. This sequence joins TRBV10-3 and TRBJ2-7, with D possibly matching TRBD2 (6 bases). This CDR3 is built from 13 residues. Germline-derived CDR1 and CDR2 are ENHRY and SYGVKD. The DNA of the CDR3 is TGTGCCAACAGTGTGACTAGATCCTACGAGCAGTACTTC. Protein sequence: CANSVTRSYEQYF.

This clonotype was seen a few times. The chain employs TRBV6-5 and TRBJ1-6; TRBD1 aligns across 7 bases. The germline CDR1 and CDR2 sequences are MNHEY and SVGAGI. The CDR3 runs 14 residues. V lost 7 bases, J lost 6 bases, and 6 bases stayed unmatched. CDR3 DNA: TGTGCCAGCACCCAAAGACAGGGTAATTCACCCCTCCACTTT. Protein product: CASTQRQGNSPLHF.

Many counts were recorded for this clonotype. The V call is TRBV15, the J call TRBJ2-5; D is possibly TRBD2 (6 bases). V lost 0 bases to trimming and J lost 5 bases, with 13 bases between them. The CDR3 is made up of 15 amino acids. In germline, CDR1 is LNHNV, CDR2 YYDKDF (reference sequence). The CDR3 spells CATSRDRGAGETQYF. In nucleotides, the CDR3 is TGTGCCACCAGCAGAGATCGCGGGGCCGGGGAGACCCAGTACTTC.